The entry below gives a single TCR beta chain sequence along with its context. Antigen unknown. CDR3 length: 15 amino acids. J lost 1 base, V lost 4 bases, and 3 bases had no gene match. Looked up from germline, CDR1 is PRHDT and CDR2 is FYEKMQ (reference sequence). The data belong to a study of T cell responses to AZD1222 COVID-19 vaccine. Whole-study context: Pooling of second doses given at about 4 or about 12 weeks was done. Study results and caveats: Variant regions that are unmutated are reportedly the target of nearly half of spike-specific TCRs. Only a handful of AZD1222 recipients, more than 5 in all, had baseline seropositivity. It should be noted that donors were predominantly white British and more often female, and clonal diversity was possibly underestimated.

Data came from immunoSEQ multiplex PCR; TCRdb stores just in-frame clones and leaves some out. The sample yields 72,000 or so clones, 85% seen once. Material: peripheral blood, obtained on day 0 of AZD1222 vaccination. This sequence joins TRBV13 and TRBJ2-2; 7 bases are shared with TRBD1. The clonotype originates from an adult in good health. The CDR3 sequence: CASSSRTGNTGELFF. The CDR3 DNA reads as TGTGCCAGCAGCTCAAGGACAGGGAACACCGGGGAGCTGTTTTTT.